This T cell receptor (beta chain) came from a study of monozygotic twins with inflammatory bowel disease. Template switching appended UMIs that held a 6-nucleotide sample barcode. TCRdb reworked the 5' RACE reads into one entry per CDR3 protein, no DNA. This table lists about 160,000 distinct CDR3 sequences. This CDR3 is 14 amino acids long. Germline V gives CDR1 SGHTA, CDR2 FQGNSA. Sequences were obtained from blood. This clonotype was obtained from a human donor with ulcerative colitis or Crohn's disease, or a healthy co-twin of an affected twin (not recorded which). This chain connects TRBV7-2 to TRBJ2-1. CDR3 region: CASSLVDWNNEQFF.